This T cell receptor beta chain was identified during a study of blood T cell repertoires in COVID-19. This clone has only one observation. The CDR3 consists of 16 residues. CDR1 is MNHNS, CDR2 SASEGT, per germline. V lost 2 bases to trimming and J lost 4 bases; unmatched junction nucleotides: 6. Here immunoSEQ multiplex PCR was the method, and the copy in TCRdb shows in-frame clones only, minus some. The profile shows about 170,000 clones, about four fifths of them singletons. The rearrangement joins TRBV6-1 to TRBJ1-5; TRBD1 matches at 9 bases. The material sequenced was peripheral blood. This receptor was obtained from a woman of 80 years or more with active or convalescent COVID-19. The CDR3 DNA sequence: TGTGCCAGCAGTGAATTAGGGACAGGGAGAAATCAGCCCCAGCATTTT. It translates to CASSELGTGRNQPQHF.